This is a list of T cell receptor beta chains from one sample in a study of control samples from healthy donors and cancer patients. TCRdb's table, derived via immunoSEQ multiplex PCR, lists solely in-frame clones and lacks some. The data show 100,000 to 130,000 clones, approximately 84% seen once. Sequencing input: blood. The origin of the receptors is a man younger than 35 in good health. CDR3s include the opening cysteine and the closing phenylalanine or tryptophan. The order of the fields is clone size, D gene, CDR3 length, J gene, V gene, CDR3 DNA, CDR3 protein. The D gene is left open where the match is weak. The size entry is marked missing in some rows and otherwise reads once, few, many or a size class.

>-|-|15|TRBJ2-3|TRBV9
TGTGCCAGCAGCTCCCGGACTGGGACCACAGATACGCAGTATTTT
CASSSRTGTTDTQYF
>-|TRBD1|16|TRBJ2-7|TRBV4-2
TGTGCCAGCAGCCAAGTGTCCGGGACAGGGACCTACGAGCAGTACTTC
CASSQVSGTGTYEQYF
>-|TRBD1|15|TRBJ2-7|TRBV27
TGTGCCAGCAGTTTAAAGGGGGCGGCTATCTACGAGCAGTACTTC
CASSLKGAAIYEQYF
>-|-|13|TRBJ2-3|TRBV5-6
TGTGCCAGCAGCTTGGGCTACTCTTATACGCAGTATTTT
CASSLGYSYTQYF
>-|TRBD1|15|TRBJ2-1|TRBV15
TGTGCCACCAGCAGACAACAAACAGGGGACAATGAGCAGTTCTTC
CATSRQQTGDNEQFF
>-|-|13|TRBJ2-7|TRBV5-4
TGTGCCAGCGGCAGGTTGGGGAAATACGAGCAGTACTTC
CASGRLGKYEQYF
>-|TRBD1|14|TRBJ2-7|TRBV11-1
TGTGCCAGCAGCTTCTCAGGACAGGACTACGAGCAGTACTTC
CASSFSGQDYEQYF
>-|-|14|TRBJ1-1|TRBV5-1
TGCGCCAGCAGCCCTCGGGGCTATGGCACTGAAGCTTTCTTT
CASSPRGYGTEAFF
>-|-|13|TRBJ2-7|TRBV28
TGTGCCAGCAGTCTGTCAGGGGTCCTCGAGCAGTACTTC
CASSLSGVLEQYF
>-|TRBD2|16|TRBJ2-3|TRBV11-2
TGTGCCAGCAGCACCCCAGGCGGGGGTCTCCCAGATACGCAGTATTTT
CASSTPGGGLPDTQYF
>-|-|15|TRBJ2-2|TRBV21-1
TGTGCCAGCAGCTCGCGACGGGCAAGGACCGGGGAGCTGTTTTTT
CASSSRRARTGELFF
>-|-|15|TRBJ1-2|TRBV30
TGTGCCTGGAGTGTAACCCTACCCCCAACGGGTGGCTACACCTTC
CAWSVTLPPTGGYTF
>-|TRBD1|16|TRBJ2-5|TRBV5-4
TGTGCCAGCAGCCCATCGTTCGGGACAGACCAAGAGACCCAGTACTTC
CASSPSFGTDQETQYF
>once|-|16|TRBJ2-3|TRBV11-2
TGTGCCAGCAGGGTCCAGCGGTGGGCCCACACAGATACGCAGTATTTT
CASRVQRWAHTDTQYF
>-|-|13|TRBJ2-5|TRBV5-1
TGCGCCAGCAGCTTTAGACAGGAGGAGACCCAGTACTTC
CASSFRQEETQYF
>-|-|19|TRBJ2-6|TRBV7-9
TGTGCCAGCAGCTTAGTACTAGCCCCCTCTTCGCCTGGGGCCAACGTCCTGACTTTC
CASSLVLAPSSPGANVLTF
>-|-|13|TRBJ1-5|TRBV5-6
TGTGCCAGCAGCCGGACAGGCAATCAGCCCCAGCATTTT
CASSRTGNQPQHF
>-|-|15|TRBJ1-1|TRBV9
TGTGCCAGCAGCGCGCAACTCAATATGAACACTGAAGCTTTCTTT
CASSAQLNMNTEAFF
>-|-|13|TRBJ2-1|TRBV3-1/TRBV3-2
TGTGCCAGCAGCCAAGATCAGGACCGCGAGCAGTTCTTC
CASSQDQDREQFF
>-|-|15|TRBJ1-1|TRBV3-1/TRBV3-2
TGTGCCAGCAGCCAAGTTGGCTACGTGAACACTGAAGCTTTCTTT
CASSQVGYVNTEAFF
>-|-|12|TRBJ1-1|TRBV2
TGTGCCAGCAGTGGGGCGGTCGGGAAAACTTTCTTT
CASSGAVGKTFF
>-|-|14|TRBJ1-6|TRBV18
TGTGCCAGCTCACCTAACTGGGGAAATTCACCCCTCCACTTT
CASSPNWGNSPLHF
>-|-|17|TRBJ2-2|TRBV7-6
TGTGCCAGCAGCCCCCGGGCAGCTGACGTCCGCACCGGGGAGCTGTTTTTT
CASSPRAADVRTGELFF
>-|-|14|TRBJ1-4|TRBV6-5
TGTGCCAGCAGTTACGGGAGTCAGATAGAAAAACTGTTTTTT
CASSYGSQIEKLFF
>once|-|16|TRBJ2-1|TRBV30
TGTGCCTGGAGGATGCCGGCGGGACACATATACAATGAGCAGTTCTTC
CAWRMPAGHIYNEQFF
>-|-|12|TRBJ1-2|TRBV2
TGTGCCAGCAGTGAAGTGGCCAATGGCTACACCTTC
CASSEVANGYTF
>-|-|16|TRBJ1-2|TRBV27
TGTGCCAGCAGTCTCGGGCCAGGTGGGAGCCCTAGGGGCTACACCTTC
CASSLGPGGSPRGYTF
>-|-|16|TRBJ2-2|TRBV5-1
TGCGCCAGCAGCTTGATTAGGGGACTGAACACCGGGGAGCTGTTTTTT
CASSLIRGLNTGELFF
>-|-|14|TRBJ2-5|TRBV7-8
TGTGCCAGCAGCTTAGCCCCCAGAGAGGGGACCCAGTACTTC
CASSLAPREGTQYF
>-|-|17|TRBJ1-5|TRBV3-1/TRBV3-2
TGTGCCAGCAGCCAAGGCGTACGGGGCAGCATCAATCAGCCCCAGCATTTT
CASSQGVRGSINQPQHF
>-|TRBD1|15|TRBJ2-5|TRBV2
TGTGCCAGCAGAGCCAACAACAGGGGAGCGGAGACCCAGTACTTC
CASRANNRGAETQYF
>-|-|14|TRBJ1-2|TRBV27
TGTGCCAGCAGTTCACTCTTAGACGCGGGGGGCTACACCTTC
CASSSLLDAGGYTF
>-|-|14|TRBJ1-6|TRBV6-4
TGTGCCAGCAGTGTTGGGACGAATAATTCACCCCTCCACTTT
CASSVGTNNSPLHF
>-|-|13|TRBJ1-1|TRBV18
TGTGCCAGCTCGGGGGAACAATACACTGAAGCTTTCTTT
CASSGEQYTEAFF
>-|-|16|TRBJ2-5|TRBV18
TGTGCCAGCTCACCTCGGGGCCCCGTGGGGGAAGAGACCCAGTACTTC
CASSPRGPVGEETQYF
>many|-|15|TRBJ1-2|TRBV7-8
TGTGCCAGCAGCTTAGTATATGCAGGGAACTATGGCTACACCTTC
CASSLVYAGNYGYTF
>-|-|11|TRBJ2-5|TRBV6-1
TGTGCCAGCAGTGAAGCGGAGACCCAGTACTTC
CASSEAETQYF
>-|-|15|TRBJ2-2|TRBV25-1
TGTGCCAGCAGTGATTCTAGCCCAGGGCCCGGGGAGCTGTTTTTT
CASSDSSPGPGELFF
>-|TRBD2|16|TRBJ2-2|TRBV10-2
TGCGCCAGCAGTGTTACGAGCGGGGCCGACACCGGGGAGCTGTTTTTT
CASSVTSGADTGELFF
>few|-|14|TRBJ2-1|TRBV29-1
TGCAGCGTGGGCGGACAGACACACTACAATGAGCAGTTCTTC
CSVGGQTHYNEQFF
>-|TRBD1|14|TRBJ1-5|TRBV2
TGTGCCAGCAGTGCGACAGGGGGCGATCAGCCCCAGCATTTT
CASSATGGDQPQHF
>-|-|12|TRBJ1-6|TRBV2
TGTGCCAGCAGTCAATCAGGTTCACCCCTCCACTTT
CASSQSGSPLHF
>-|-|15|TRBJ1-5|TRBV11-2
TGTGCCAGCAGCTTGACAGGAAATAGCAATCAGCCCCAGCATTTT
CASSLTGNSNQPQHF
>-|-|13|TRBJ1-2|TRBV24-1
TGTGCCACCAGTGAGCCGGGACCAGGTGGCTACACCTTC
CATSEPGPGGYTF
>-|-|14|TRBJ2-5|TRBV2
TGTGCCAGCCAGGCCTTGAAACGCGAGGAGACCCAGTACTTC
CASQALKREETQYF